This T cell receptor (beta chain) emerged from a study of tumor-infiltrating lymphocytes in primary liver carcinoma. Study-wide findings and caveats: The 250 largest clones made up significantly more of tumor than blood repertoires (p = 0.039).

The authors made TCR beta cDNA from roughly 480 ng total RNA with a constant-region primer. Slightly modified ARM-PCR served as the procedure for the TCR beta libraries. These libraries came from three rounds of nested multiplex PCR. The study ran its first two PCR rounds for nine to ten cycles each, using TRBV1-TRBV30 forward primers and a C-beta reverse primer. TCRdb re-analysed the multiplex PCR reads in MiXCR, keeping a single row per CDR3 protein. The sample comprises over 35,000 distinct CDR3 sequences, roughly 74% of which are singletons, and roughly 15% rests with the top ten. About this clonotype itself: Its antigen is still unknown. Its ends do not fully match the called genes, so a read error is possible.

Scientists recovered RNA and DNA together from about 20-30 mg of unsorted bulk tissue. This CDR3 region has 13 residues. The germline V gene has CDR1 MNHNS and CDR2 SASEGT. The chain carries TRBV6-1 and TRBJ2-3; 7 bases fit TRBD1. Sequences were obtained from liver tumor tissue from sampling region 4. The subset denotes: tumor region T4, right-lateral pole. This receptor was identified in a man aged 35-49 years with primary liver carcinoma and hepatitis B virus infection. CDR3: CASNDIGTDRQYF. The CDR3 DNA sequence: TGTGCCAGCAATGATATCGGGACAGATAGGCAGTATTTC.